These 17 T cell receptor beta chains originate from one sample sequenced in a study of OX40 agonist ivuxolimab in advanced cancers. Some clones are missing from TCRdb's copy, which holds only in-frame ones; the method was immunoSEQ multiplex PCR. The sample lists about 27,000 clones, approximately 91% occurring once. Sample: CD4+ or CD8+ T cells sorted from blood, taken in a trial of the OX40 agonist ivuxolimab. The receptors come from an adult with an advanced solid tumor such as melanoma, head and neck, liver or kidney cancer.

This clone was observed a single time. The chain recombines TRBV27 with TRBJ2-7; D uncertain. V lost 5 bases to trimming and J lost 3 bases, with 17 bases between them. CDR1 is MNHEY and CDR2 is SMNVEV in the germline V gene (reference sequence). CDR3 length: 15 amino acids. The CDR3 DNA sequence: TGTGCCAGCAGTAACCAACCCCCCTCCTACTACGAGCAGTACTTC. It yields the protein CASSNQPPSYYEQYF.

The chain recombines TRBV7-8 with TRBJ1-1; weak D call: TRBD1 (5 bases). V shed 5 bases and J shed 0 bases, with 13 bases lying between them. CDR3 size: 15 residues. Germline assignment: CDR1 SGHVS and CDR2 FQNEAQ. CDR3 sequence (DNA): TGTGCCAGCAGCCCCGGGACGGCCATGAACACTGAAGCTTTCTTT. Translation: CASSPGTAMNTEAFF. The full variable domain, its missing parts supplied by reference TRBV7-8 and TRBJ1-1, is GAGVSQSPRYKVAKRGQDVALRCDPISGHVSLFWYQQALGQGPEFLTYFQNEAQLDKSGLPSDRFFAERPEGSVSTLKIQRTQQEDSAVYLCASSPGTAMNTEAFFGQGTRLTVV.

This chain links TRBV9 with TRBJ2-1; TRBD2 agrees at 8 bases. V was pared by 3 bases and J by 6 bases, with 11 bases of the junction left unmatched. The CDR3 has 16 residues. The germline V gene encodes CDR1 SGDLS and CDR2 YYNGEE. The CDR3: CASSGVPGLVSNEQFF. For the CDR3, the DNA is TGTGCCAGCAGCGGAGTCCCGGGACTAGTCTCCAATGAGCAGTTCTTC.

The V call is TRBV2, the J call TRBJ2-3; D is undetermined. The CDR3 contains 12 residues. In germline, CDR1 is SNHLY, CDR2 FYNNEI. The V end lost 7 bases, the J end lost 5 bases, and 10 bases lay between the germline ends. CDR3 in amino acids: CASTTGGDTQYF. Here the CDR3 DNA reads TGTGCCAGCACCACGGGCGGAGATACGCAGTATTTT.

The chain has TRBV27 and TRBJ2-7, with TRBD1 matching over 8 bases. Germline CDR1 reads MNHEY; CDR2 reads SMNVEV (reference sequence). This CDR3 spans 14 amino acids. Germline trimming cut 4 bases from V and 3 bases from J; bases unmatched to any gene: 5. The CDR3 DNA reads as TGTGCCAGCAGTTCGACAGGGGTTTTCTACGAGCAGTACTTC. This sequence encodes CASSSTGVFYEQYF.

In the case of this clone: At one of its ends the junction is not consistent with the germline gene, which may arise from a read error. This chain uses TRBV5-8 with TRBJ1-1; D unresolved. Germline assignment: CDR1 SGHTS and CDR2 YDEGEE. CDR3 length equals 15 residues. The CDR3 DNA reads TGTGCCAGCAGCTTGGAGAGGGTTGGGAACCCTGAAGCTTTCTTT. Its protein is CASSLERVGNPEAFF.

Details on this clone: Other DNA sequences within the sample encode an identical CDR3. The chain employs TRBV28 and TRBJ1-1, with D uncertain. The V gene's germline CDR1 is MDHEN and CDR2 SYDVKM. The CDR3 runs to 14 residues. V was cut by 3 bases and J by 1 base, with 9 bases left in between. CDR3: CASSFRAGNTEAFF. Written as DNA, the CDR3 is TGTGCCAGCAGTTTTCGGGCAGGGAACACTGAAGCTTTCTTT.

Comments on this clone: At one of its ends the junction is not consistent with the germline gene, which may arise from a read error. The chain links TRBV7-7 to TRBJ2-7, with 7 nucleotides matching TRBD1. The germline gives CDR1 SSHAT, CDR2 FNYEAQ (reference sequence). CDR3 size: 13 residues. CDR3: CASSFDRASEQYF. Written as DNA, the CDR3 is TGTGCTAGCAGCTTCGACAGGGCTAGCGAGCAGTACTTC.

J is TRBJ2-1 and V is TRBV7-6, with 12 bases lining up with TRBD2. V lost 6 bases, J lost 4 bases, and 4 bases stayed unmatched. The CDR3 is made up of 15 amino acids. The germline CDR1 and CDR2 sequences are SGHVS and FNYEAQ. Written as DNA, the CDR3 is TGTGCCAGCAGTCCTAGCGGGAGGGTATACAATGAGCAGTTCTTC. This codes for CASSPSGRVYNEQFF.

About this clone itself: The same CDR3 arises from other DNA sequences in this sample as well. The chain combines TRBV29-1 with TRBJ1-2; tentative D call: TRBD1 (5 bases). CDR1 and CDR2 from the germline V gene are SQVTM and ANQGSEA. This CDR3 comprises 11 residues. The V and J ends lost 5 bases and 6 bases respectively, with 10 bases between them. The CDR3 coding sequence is TGCAGCGTTCCAGGGTTCGATGGCTACACCTTC. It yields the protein CSVPGFDGYTF.

CDR3 sequence reads: CASRGVDPDGEQFF. The CDR3 nucleotides are TGTGCCAGCAGAGGGGTGGACCCTGACGGTGAGCAGTTCTTC. V and J are TRBV27 and TRBJ2-1, with D possibly being TRBD1 (5 bases). Germline V gives CDR1 MNHEY, CDR2 SMNVEV (reference sequence). This CDR3 has 14 amino acids. Deletions cut 6 bases from V and 9 bases from J, with 18 bases between.

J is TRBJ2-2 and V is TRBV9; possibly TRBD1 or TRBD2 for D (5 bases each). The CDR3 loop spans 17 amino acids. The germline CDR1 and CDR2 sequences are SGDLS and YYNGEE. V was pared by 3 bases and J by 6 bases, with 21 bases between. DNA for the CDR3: TGTGCCAGCAGCGCGCTAGCAGGGAGTAATGGTGCCGGGGAGCTGTTTTTT. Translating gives CASSALAGSNGAGELFF.

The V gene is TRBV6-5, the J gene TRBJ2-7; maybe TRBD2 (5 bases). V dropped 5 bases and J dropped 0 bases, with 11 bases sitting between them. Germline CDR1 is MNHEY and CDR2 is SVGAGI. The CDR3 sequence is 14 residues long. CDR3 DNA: TGTGCCAGCAGTAATGAGGGCCCCTCCTACGAGCAGTACTTC. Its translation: CASSNEGPSYEQYF.

The CDR3 coding sequence is TGTGCCAGCAGCTTAGGCCTAAGGGGAGGTGACAATGAGCAGTTCTTC. Translation: CASSLGLRGGDNEQFF. The chain has TRBV13 and TRBJ2-1; perhaps TRBD2 as D (6 bases). This CDR3 is 16 amino acids long. The V gene's germline CDR1 is PRHDT and CDR2 FYEKMQ (reference sequence). V was pared by 0 bases and J by 5 bases, with 14 bases between.

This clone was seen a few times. CDR3 amino acids: CASSDGGLRTDTQYF. CDR3 DNA: TGTGCCAGCAGTGACGGGGGGTTACGCACAGATACGCAGTATTTT. J is TRBJ2-3 and V is TRBV6-4; possible D gene TRBD2, 6 bases. V was shortened by 2 bases and J by 1 base, with 10 bases between the two germline ends. The CDR3 is 15 residues long. CDR1 and CDR2 from the germline V gene are MRHNA and SNTAGT.

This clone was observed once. The DNA for the CDR3 is TGTGCCAGCAGTTACAGGCCTAGCGGCTACAATGAGCAGTTCTTC. This codes for CASSYRPSGYNEQFF. The chain is built from TRBV6-5 and TRBJ2-1, with TRBD2 matching 7 bases. This CDR3 has 15 residues. V dropped 2 bases and J dropped 3; count of bases not matched to a gene: 4. From germline, CDR1 is MNHEY and CDR2 SVGAGI.

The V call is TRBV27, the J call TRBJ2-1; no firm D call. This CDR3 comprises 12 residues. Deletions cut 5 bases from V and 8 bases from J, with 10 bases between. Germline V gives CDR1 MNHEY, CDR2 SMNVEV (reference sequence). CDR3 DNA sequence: TGTGCCAGCAGTCCATCTTCCCATGAGCAGTTCTTC. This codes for CASSPSSHEQFF.